This entry concerns a single TCR beta chain. This clonotype was counted ten times or more. It has no known antigen specificity. No much larger clonotype is one base removed from it; base qualities were not supplied. Graves' hyperthyroidism was defined as stable when no progression to ophthalmopathy occurred over 18 months of follow-up. Hyperthyroidism patients were newly diagnosed, had a disease duration of under 2 months, and were aged 18 to 65 years. Any patient with an uncontrolled infection, another autoimmune disease, pregnancy or lactation was excluded. Clinical symptoms, serum thyroxine and TRAb, thyroid ultrasound, and orbital computed tomography formed the basis for the diagnoses. PBMCs were isolated from 7.5 to 10 ml of fresh peripheral blood by Ficoll-Paque density gradient centrifugation. Trizol reagent was used to extract total RNA, and RNA quality was then checked on an Agilent 2100 Bioanalyzer.

This record belongs to a study of T cells in Graves' hyperthyroidism and ophthalmopathy (dated by TCRdb to the late 2010s). Turning to the overall study: Peripheral blood was sampled at the time of initial diagnosis, prior to any treatment. To identify TCR V-J signatures that set the groups apart, the researchers used a discovery cohort of about a hundred patients, made up of 43 with Graves' ophthalmopathy and about 55 with stable Graves' hyperthyroidism. Prospective prediction of ophthalmopathy was tested in an independent validation cohort consisting of 18 hyperthyroidism patients and more than 15 patients who later progressed to ophthalmopathy. For training and testing, the approximately 92 patients in the discovery cohort were randomly divided in a 7:3 ratio. Thyroid tissue and blood T-cell repertoires from six Graves' hyperthyroidism patients were also compared in the study. After sampling, hyperthyroidism patients received methimazole starting at 30 mg daily, and ophthalmopathy patients received high-dose intravenous methylprednisolone. According to the paper, TCR Vbeta CDR3 sequencing was carried out on 135 peripheral blood samples, which came from 40 to 45 ophthalmopathy, approximately 72 hyperthyroidism and around 17 progressor patients. General study outcomes and caveats: Most expanded thyroid clonotypes (frequency above 0.001) were also detected in blood, suggesting blood repertoires may reflect thyroid immune responses. A model built on a 13 V-J signature distinguished ophthalmopathy from stable hyperthyroidism, reaching 87.88% sensitivity and around 81% specificity in cross-validation and 80%/75% in testing. During validation, the model predicted progression to ophthalmopathy a median of approximately 6.5 months ahead of onset, with around 71% sensitivity and around 72% specificity. Sample size was not statistically predetermined, and blinding of investigators to group allocation was not performed.

V and J lose 8 bases and 2 bases, and a span of 14 bases separates them. CDR1 MNHEY and CDR2 SMNVEV are derived from the germline V gene (reference sequence). The CDR3 holds 14 amino acids from the cysteine to the phenylalanine. Only the CDR3 part of the read is kept: 42 bases, read in frame from the first base. The TCR beta CDR3 regions were amplified from the RNA transcripts. For the first round of RT-PCR on the TCR CDR3, the HTBI primer set was used together with the Qiagen OneStep RT-PCR kit. Libraries were constructed in a second round of multiplex PCR, after which size selection and purification were carried out. The libraries were sequenced on an Illumina HiSeq2000 using paired-end 100 bp reads. The authors' analysis ran thus. SOAPnuke was used to process the raw data, with reads discarded if the reads contained adapters or uncalled bases, had a mean Phred below 15, or lacked an exact constant-primer or identifier match. High-quality paired reads were merged with COPE v1.2.5, and unique nucleotide sequences were defined as clonotypes. MiTCR v1.1 was used to align the clonotypes against IMGT TRBV, TRBD and TRBJ reference segments. The analysis included only V-J combinations with a frequency above 0.0001, which together covered 98% to 99.2% of the repertoires. A TCS score was defined as the ratio of F50 (clonal expansion) to E x V (chaos), with BLOSUM62-based TCRdist applied between CDR3 peptides within each V-J. Welch's t-statistics and random forest reduced around 520 V-J features to around 14, which were used in a naive Bayes classifier (R e1071). TCRdb trimmed the raw reads at Q25, called clones with MiXCR and kept productive beta chains. Each CDR3 protein gets just one entry, which takes the most common genes and DNA from the rows behind it. The V and J calls, along with clone size, are taken from TCRdb and not from the paper's own processing. Within this sample are about 510,000 distinct CDR3 sequences, with 11% to 15% of them counted one time only. Of the sample, 11% to 15% falls within the top ten clones.

Sequencing was performed on blood. This chain is built from TRBV27 and TRBJ2-3; no D gene can be assigned with confidence. This TCR was sampled from a woman in her thirties or forties with Graves' hyperthyroidism. The bases are TGTGCCAGCCGCCCCCCTGGGTTCACAGATACGCAGTATTTT. The encoded protein is CASRPPGFTDTQYF.